Presented here are 27 T cell receptor beta chains from one specimen sequenced in a study of blood T cell repertoires in COVID-19. Produced via immunoSEQ multiplex PCR; TCRdb's table is partial and in-frame only. The sample yields fewer than 200,000 clones, about 90% seen once. Input material: PBMCs or T cells enriched from blood (not recorded which). Source of these receptors: a human donor with acute COVID-19. The donor label of this sample is uncertain.

V usage is TRBV4-3 and J usage is TRBJ1-2, with D perhaps matching TRBD1 (5 bases). Per the germline V gene, CDR1 is LGHNA and CDR2 is YSLEER. CDR3 size: 15 residues. Trimming shortened V by 4 bases and J by 6 bases, and 18 bases separated the two germline ends. The CDR3 nucleotides are TGCGCCAGCAGCCTAGCTTTGGCAGGGCGCAATGGCTACACCTTC. Translating gives CASSLALAGRNGYTF.

The chain couples TRBV15 to TRBJ1-2; D is uncertain. CDR3 size: 17 residues. Trimming stripped 6 bases from V and 0 bases from J, with 20 bases between. Germline-derived CDR1 and CDR2 are LNHNV and YYDKDF (reference sequence). CDR3 nucleotide sequence: TGTGCCACCAGTGGGCTTGACCGGCCTGTAACTAACTATGGCTACACCTTC. This sequence encodes CATSGLDRPVTNYGYTF.

This CDR3 reads CASSLTDNSPLHF. DNA for the CDR3: TGTGCCAGCAGCTTGACAGACAATTCACCCCTCCACTTT. This sequence joins TRBV7-9 and TRBJ1-6; weak D call: TRBD1 (5 bases). This CDR3 is 13 amino acids long. Germline V gene data show CDR1 as SEHNR and CDR2 as FQNEAQ (reference sequence). V gave up 3 bases and J gave up 7 bases, with 7 bases separating them.

The rearrangement links TRBV5-8 to TRBJ1-5; 8 bases are a match to TRBD1. CDR1 and CDR2 (germline): SGHTS, YDEGEE. This CDR3 region has 15 residues. The junction had 8 bases not matched to a gene; V was cut back by 2 bases and J by 7 bases. CDR3 nucleotides: TGTGCCAGCAGCTTTGGACAGGGAAGTTTGCAGCCCCAGCATTTT. This gives the protein CASSFGQGSLQPQHF.

J is TRBJ1-5 and V is TRBV6-5; D is unresolved. Germline V gene sequence: CDR1 MNHEY, CDR2 SVGAGI. The length of the CDR3 is 13 residues. Trimming pared 8 bases from V and 0 bases from J, leaving 8 bases between. CDR3 DNA: TGTGCCAGCGGTTTATTTAGCAATCAGCCCCAGCATTTT. This sequence encodes CASGLFSNQPQHF.

This clone was seen more than once but under ten times. The rearrangement uses TRBV5-1 and TRBJ2-3; D might be TRBD2 (5 bases). CDR3 length equals 16 residues. V gave up 5 bases and J gave up 2 bases, with 18 bases separating them. Germline V CDR1 and CDR2: SGHRS, YFSETQ. The CDR3: CASSTRIASPTDTQYF. The CDR3 DNA reads as TGCGCCAGCAGTACCCGAATCGCTAGCCCCACAGATACGCAGTATTTT.

The gene calls are TRBV5-1 and TRBJ2-1; weak D call: TRBD2 (7 bases). The CDR3 is 15 residues long. V was trimmed by 4 bases and J by 3 bases, leaving 14 bases between them. Germline CDR1 SGHRS, CDR2 YFSETQ. The CDR3, as DNA: TGCGCCAGCAGCCGGGAGGACAGAGGCTACAATGAGCAGTTCTTC. The encoded protein is CASSREDRGYNEQFF.

The V and J genes are TRBV29-1 and TRBJ1-1; D gene unclear. This CDR3 is built from 12 residues. The ends were cut back, 5 bases at V and 0 bases at J, with 7 bases in the middle. Germline-derived CDR1 and CDR2 are SQVTM and ANQGSEA. CDR3 nucleotides: TGCAGCGTTTATGCGATGAACACTGAAGCTTTCTTT. Residues: CSVYAMNTEAFF.

This chain connects TRBV2 to TRBJ2-7; 11 positions match TRBD1. Germline loops: CDR1 SNHLY, CDR2 FYNNEI. The CDR3 has 14 residues. Trimming cost V 6 bases and J 1 base; bases outside gene matches: 2. The CDR3 protein is CASRGTGGSYEQYF. The CDR3 bases are TGTGCCAGCAGGGGGACAGGGGGATCCTACGAGCAGTACTTC.

The V gene is TRBV30, the J gene TRBJ2-3; 10 nucleotides line up with TRBD1. The germline gives CDR1 GTSNPN, CDR2 SVGIG (reference sequence). The junction had 7 bases not matched to a gene; V was cut back by 3 bases and J by 4 bases. The CDR3 runs 15 residues. CDR3 loop: CAWSEGQGGSDTQYF. In DNA form, the CDR3 reads TGTGCCTGGAGCGAAGGACAGGGGGGATCAGATACGCAGTATTTT.

V and J are TRBV3-1 (or the pseudogene TRBV3-2) and TRBJ1-3; D call uncertain. The CDR3 totals 14 residues. The V end lost 4 bases, the J end lost 1 base, and 8 bases lay between the germline ends. Germline CDR1 is LGHDT and CDR2 is YNNKEL (reference sequence). The CDR3 loop reads CASSPPVSGNTIYF. In DNA form, the CDR3 reads TGTGCCAGCAGCCCCCCGGTGTCTGGAAACACCATATATTTT.

The chain links TRBV4-1 to TRBJ1-5; D gene ambiguous. Per the germline V gene, CDR1 is MGHRA and CDR2 is YSYEKL. The CDR3 extends over 15 amino acids. The V gene lost 0 bases and the J gene lost 6 bases, with 12 bases spanning the gap. The CDR3 reads CASSQDALGSQPQHF. The CDR3 DNA follows: TGCGCCAGCAGCCAAGATGCACTAGGCAGTCAGCCCCAGCATTTT.

The V and J genes are TRBV3-1 (or the pseudogene TRBV3-2) and TRBJ2-3, with TRBD2 matching over 10 bases. In germline, CDR1 is LGHDT, CDR2 YNNKEL (reference sequence). V gave up 4 bases and J gave up 0 bases; unmatched junction bases: 1. The CDR3 is 15 amino acids. The CDR3 coding sequence is TGTGCCAGCAGCCGAGCGGGGGGGAGCACAGATACGCAGTATTTT. Translated: CASSRAGGSTDTQYF.

The rearrangement links TRBV20-1 to TRBJ2-3; D not resolved. V was pared by 6 bases and J by 6 bases, with 10 bases between. CDR1 is DFQATT, CDR2 SNEGSKA, per germline (reference sequence). The CDR3 has 11 residues. This CDR3 is CSAPLMDTQYF. CDR3 DNA: TGCAGTGCCCCCCTTATGGATACGCAGTATTTT.

As DNA, the CDR3 is TGTGCAAGTCGCTTAGCTTTCCGGGACAGGGGGCTTAAAGATGGCTACACCTTC. It specifies CASRLAFRDRGLKDGYTF. V is TRBV12-2 and J is TRBJ1-2; the table names TRBD1, a call not compared with the DNA. TRBV12-2 is tagged as a pseudogene. There are 18 residues in the CDR3.

The chain joins TRBV11-2 to TRBJ2-5, with D possibly being TRBD2 (6 bases). Germline values: CDR1 SGHAT, CDR2 FQNNGV. The CDR3 runs 15 residues. Trimming took off 0 bases at V and 4 bases at J, with 12 bases between the two ends. CDR3 loop: CASSLDPGELETQYF. CDR3 DNA: TGTGCCAGCAGCTTAGATCCGGGGGAATTAGAGACCCAGTACTTC.

This clone has only one observation. The rearrangement links TRBV11-2 to TRBJ1-1, with 9 bases identical to TRBD1. J gave up 0 bases and V 3 bases, and 2 bases lay outside the gene matches. The germline CDR1 and CDR2 sequences are SGHAT and FQNNGV. The CDR3 has 15 amino acids. DNA of the CDR3: TGTGCCAGCAGCTTCGGGACAGGGCTGAACACTGAAGCTTTCTTT. Its protein product is CASSFGTGLNTEAFF. Full variable domain (remainder filled in from reference TRBV11-2 and TRBJ1-1): EAGVAQSPRYKIIEKRQSVAFWCNPISGHATLYWYQQILGQGPKLLIQFQNNGVVDDSQLPKDRFSAERLKGVDSTLKIQPAKLEDSAVYLCASSFGTGLNTEAFFGQGTRLTVV.

The rearrangement joins TRBV5-5 to TRBJ1-5, with D perhaps TRBD1 (6 bases). This CDR3 comprises 12 residues. Deletions cut 4 bases from V and 5 bases from J, with 7 bases between. Per germline, CDR1 SGHKS and CDR2 YYEKEE (reference sequence). The CDR3 region has the DNA TGTGCCAGCAGCCCAGGGGATCAGCCCCAGCATTTT. Translating gives CASSPGDQPQHF.

This chain uses TRBV6-5 with TRBJ1-2, with D possibly TRBD1 on 5 matching bases. The V gene's germline CDR1 is MNHEY and CDR2 SVGAGI. CDR3 length: 14 amino acids. Trimming took 4 bases from V and 3 from J, leaving 12 bases between them. The CDR3 is CASSFATAHYGYTF. CDR3 nucleotide sequence: TGTGCCAGCAGTTTCGCGACAGCCCACTATGGCTACACCTTC.

The rearrangement uses TRBV15 and TRBJ1-5; D ambiguous. Germline lookup yields CDR1 LNHNV and CDR2 YYDKDF (reference sequence). The V end lost 5 bases, the J end lost 5 bases, and 13 bases lay between the germline ends. This CDR3 is built from 14 residues. The CDR3 sequence is CATSRRGGYQPQHF. The CDR3 bases are TGTGCCACCAGCCGCCGGGGAGGGTATCAGCCCCAGCATTTT.

This chain connects TRBV4-1 to TRBJ1-4, with 7 bases fitting TRBD1. Germline CDR1 MGHRA, CDR2 YSYEKL. There are 14 residues in the CDR3. Trimming took 3 bases from V and 8 from J; bases not matched to a gene: 6. CDR3 bases: TGCGCCAGCAGCCAGGGGGACAGTCGGGAAAAACTGTTTTTT. Translating gives CASSQGDSREKLFF.

The chain recombines TRBV19 with TRBJ2-2; the D gene is possibly TRBD2 (5 bases). The CDR3 spans 15 residues. V was pared by 0 bases and J by 7 bases, with 12 bases between. The germline CDR1 and CDR2 sequences are LNHDA and SQIVND (reference sequence). CDR3 in DNA: TGTGCCAGTAGTATAGAAGATCGAGGGTTCGGGGAGCTGTTTTTT. Encoded protein: CASSIEDRGFGELFF.

The chain employs TRBV3-1 (or the pseudogene TRBV3-2) and TRBJ2-7; TRBD2 might be the D (6 bases). Germline values: CDR1 LGHDT, CDR2 YNNKEL (reference sequence). The length of the CDR3 is 18 residues. V was shortened by 3 bases and J by 3 bases, with 24 bases between the two germline ends. The CDR3 region has the DNA TGTGCCAGCAGCCAGAACCTTGTGGGGACTCGAACCTTCTACGAGCAGTACTTC. Translating gives CASSQNLVGTRTFYEQYF.

This clone was seen a few times. The rearrangement links TRBV5-6 to TRBJ2-2; D gene unclear. Germline V gene lookup returns CDR1 SGHDT and CDR2 YYEEEE. With 0 bases removed from V and 4 bases from J, the gap between germline ends came to 4 bases. CDR3 length: 13 amino acids. The CDR3 sequence is CASSLAGTGELFF. CDR3 sequence (DNA): TGTGCCAGCAGCTTGGCGGGCACCGGGGAGCTGTTTTTT.

The rearrangement joins TRBV24-1 to TRBJ1-2; 11 bases are shared with TRBD1. The trim removed 1 base at V and 5 bases at J, leaving 5 bases unmatched. The CDR3 is 16 amino acids. Germline V gene lookup returns CDR1 KGHDR and CDR2 SFDVKD. This CDR3 is CATSDLGTGGKYGYTF. CDR3 bases: TGTGCCACCAGTGATTTAGGGACAGGGGGAAAATATGGCTACACCTTC.

This chain joins TRBV19 and TRBJ2-1, with TRBD2 matching 9 bases. The V and J ends lost 6 bases and 7 bases, in that order; junction bases with no gene match: 10. This CDR3 has 15 residues. Germline CDR1 LNHDA, CDR2 SQIVND (reference sequence). The CDR3 nucleotides are TGTGCCAGTAGCACGAGCGGGGGGTATATAAATGAGCAGTTCTTC. This codes for CASSTSGGYINEQFF.

The chain carries TRBV30 and TRBJ2-7, with D possibly matching TRBD1 (5 bases). CDR1 and CDR2 (germline): GTSNPN, SVGIG (reference sequence). The CDR3 covers 13 residues. Deletions cut 0 bases from V and 4 bases from J, with 10 bases between. CDR3 coding DNA: TGTGCCTGGAGTGTAGGGGCCTTTTACGAGCAGTACTTC. Its protein is CAWSVGAFYEQYF.